One sample yielded the 10 T cell receptor beta chains listed below, sequenced in a study of blood T cell repertoires in COVID-19. The data were produced by immunoSEQ multiplex PCR, yet TCRdb's version contains in-frame clones alone and is incomplete. The table lists around 100,000 clones, around 89% of them singletons. The material sequenced was peripheral blood. These receptor sequences come from a woman aged 80 or over with acute or convalescent COVID-19.

This chain links TRBV2 with TRBJ1-1, with D tentatively TRBD1 (5 bases). CDR3 size: 14 residues. V lost 4 bases to trimming and J lost 14 bases, with 23 bases between them. Germline CDR1 is SNHLY and CDR2 is FYNNEI. Here the CDR3 reads CASSGSRHLLRGFF. In DNA form, the CDR3 reads TGTGCCAGCAGTGGGTCCAGGCACCTCCTAAGGGGATTCTTT.

The chain combines TRBV10-3 with TRBJ1-1; a weak D match, TRBD1 (5 bases). V was shortened by 4 bases and J by 1 base, with 13 bases between the two germline ends. CDR1 is ENHRY, CDR2 SYGVKD, per germline. This CDR3 has 15 amino acids. For the CDR3, the DNA is TGTGCCATCAGTGTGGGAGGGGTAGGGAACACTGAAGCTTTCTTT. As protein: CAISVGGVGNTEAFF.

The gene calls are TRBV3-1 (or the pseudogene TRBV3-2) and TRBJ1-2; D unresolved. Trimming cost V 4 bases and J 2 bases, with 8 bases left between them. The length of the CDR3 is 13 residues. Germline assignment: CDR1 LGHDT and CDR2 YNNKEL (reference sequence). The chain's CDR3 is CASSLSRNYGYTF. In DNA, the CDR3 is TGTGCCAGCAGCCTATCCAGGAACTATGGCTACACCTTC.

The V gene is TRBV3-1 (or the pseudogene TRBV3-2), the J gene TRBJ2-3, with D possibly TRBD1 on 6 matching bases. The germline V gene has CDR1 LGHDT and CDR2 YNNKEL (reference sequence). The V end was cut by 4 bases, the J end by 1 base, with 21 bases between. The CDR3 sequence is 18 residues long. CDR3 loop: CASSLTGQRRGGTDTQYF. The CDR3 nucleotides read TGTGCCAGCAGCCTGACGGGACAACGGAGAGGTGGCACAGATACGCAGTATTTT.

The sample holds one count of this clone. The chain is built from TRBV5-6 and TRBJ1-4; D is unclear. The germline CDR1 and CDR2 sequences are SGHDT and YYEEEE. The V gene lost 1 base and the J gene lost 3 bases, with 4 bases spanning the gap. CDR3 length: 13 residues. CDR3 region: CASSLYPNEKLFF. The CDR3 DNA follows: TGTGCCAGCAGCTTGTATCCTAATGAAAAACTGTTTTTT.

The chain couples TRBV14 to TRBJ1-2, with unresolved D. The CDR3 sequence is 12 residues long. V dropped 8 bases and J dropped 5 bases, with 12 bases sitting between them. Looked up from germline, CDR1 is SGHDN and CDR2 is FVKESK. As DNA, the CDR3 is TGTGCCAGCGGGCCTTCGTCATATGGCTACACCTTC. This codes for CASGPSSYGYTF.

In its sample, this clone was seen once. The chain couples TRBV19 to TRBJ2-7; TRBD1 aligns across 9 bases. Trimming at V came to 10 bases and at J to 1 base, leaving 5 bases not matched to a gene. The CDR3 is 13 amino acids. CDR1 and CDR2 from the germline V gene are LNHDA and SQIVND (reference sequence). The CDR3 sequence: CATGQGRSYEQYF. The CDR3 bases are TGTGCCACCGGACAGGGGAGGTCCTACGAGCAGTACTTC.

This chain links TRBV27 with TRBJ2-1; 10 bases map to TRBD2. The CDR3 is 18 residues long. V was pared by 3 bases and J by 3 bases, with 11 bases of the junction left unmatched. CDR1 and CDR2 (germline): MNHEY, SMNVEV (reference sequence). CDR3: CASSFGLAGDPFYNEQFF. In nucleotides, the CDR3 is TGTGCCAGCAGTTTTGGCCTAGCGGGGGACCCTTTCTACAATGAGCAGTTCTTC.

The chain combines TRBV27 with TRBJ2-3, with no clear D. The germline V and J ends were trimmed by 5 bases and 6 bases, with 9 bases remaining between them. Germline CDR1 and CDR2: MNHEY and SMNVEV (reference sequence). The CDR3 has 12 residues. The CDR3 spells CASSTTGDTQYF. In nucleotides, the CDR3 is TGTGCCAGCAGTACCACCGGGGATACGCAGTATTTT.

The chain joins TRBV5-1 to TRBJ1-1, with D possibly TRBD1 on 6 matching bases. V was clipped by 4 bases and J by 0 bases, with 10 bases between them. The CDR3 is 14 residues long. CDR1 and CDR2 (germline): SGHRS, YFSETQ. The CDR3 sequence: CASSREGVNTEAFF. The CDR3 DNA reads as TGCGCCAGCAGCCGAGAGGGGGTGAACACTGAAGCTTTCTTT.